The 26 T cell receptor beta chains in this list originate from one sample, sequenced in a study of cytomegalovirus exposure and HLA in healthy donors. Primers included in the PCR were 60 Vbeta and 13 Jbeta primers. Some clones are missing from TCRdb's copy, which holds only in-frame ones; the method was immunoSEQ multiplex PCR. Altogether 130,000 to 150,000 clones are present, 79% being singletons, with the ten largest covering about 6.7%. The sample comprised PBMCs. The receptors derive from a woman in her thirties or forties in good health and CMV-seropositive.

Only a few counts were recorded for this clone. This chain links TRBV19 with TRBJ1-5; D is undetermined. Trimming left V 8 bases short and J 6 bases short, with 14 bases between. CDR1 is LNHDA, CDR2 SQIVND, per germline (reference sequence). The CDR3 length is 13 residues. The CDR3, as DNA: TGTGCCAGTGCGGAGTTCGAAAGTCAGCCCCAGCATTTT. This sequence encodes CASAEFESQPQHF.

About this clone itself: At one boundary the junction diverges from the germline segment, which might be a read error. The chain combines TRBV7-6 with TRBJ1-1; D gene uncertain. The CDR3 spans 14 residues. Per the germline V gene, CDR1 is SGHVS and CDR2 is FNYEAQ. The chain's CDR3 is CASSLDRPGTEAFF. CDR3 sequence (DNA): TGTGCCAGCAGTTTAGACCGGCCGGGCACTGAAGCTTTCTTT.

On this clone itself: The junction does not match germline at one end; this may be a read error. The rearrangement uses TRBV7-9 and TRBJ1-2; 11 nucleotides match TRBD1. The length of the CDR3 is 15 residues. CDR1 and CDR2 from the germline V gene are SEHNR and FQNEAQ (reference sequence). CDR3 residues: CSSSEGTGGGYGYTF. CDR3 coding DNA: TGTTCCAGCAGCGAAGGGACAGGGGGAGGATATGGCTACACCTTC.

The chain has TRBV7-9 and TRBJ1-3; D is possibly TRBD1 (5 bases). The V gene's germline CDR1 is SEHNR and CDR2 FQNEAQ (reference sequence). The CDR3 covers 13 residues. V was cut by 7 bases and J by 2 bases, with 9 bases left in between. The CDR3 DNA follows: TGTGCCAGCATTTTAGGGGCTGGAAACACCATATATTTT. As protein: CASILGAGNTIYF.

CDR3 protein: CASAPGQGRHEKLFF. The CDR3 region has the DNA TGTGCCAGCGCCCCGGGACAGGGACGTCATGAAAAACTGTTTTTT. The V gene is TRBV6-1, the J gene TRBJ1-4; 9 positions match TRBD1. The CDR3 is made up of 15 amino acids. The germline V gene has CDR1 MNHNS and CDR2 SASEGT. V was pared by 8 bases and J by 6 bases, with 10 bases of the junction left unmatched.

This clone was counted a single time. The chain employs TRBV10-2 and TRBJ1-2, with 10 bases identical to TRBD1. V was clipped by 7 bases and J by 5 bases; unmatched bases: 13. The CDR3 has 16 residues. CDR1 WSHSY and CDR2 SAAADI come from the germline V gene. CDR3 sequence (DNA): TGCGCCAGCACCGGGGACAGGGGCGGGAAATTATATGGCTACACCTTC. It yields the protein CASTGDRGGKLYGYTF.

With regard to this clone: This specimen includes other DNA sequences encoding the same CDR3. The V and J genes are TRBV15 and TRBJ1-2, with TRBD1 matching over 9 bases. V lost 0 bases and J lost 5; bases outside the gene matches: 4. This CDR3 comprises 15 residues. Germline V gene lookup returns CDR1 LNHNV and CDR2 YYDKDF (reference sequence). In nucleotides, the CDR3 is TGTGCCACCAGCAGAGATCCGGGACAGGGATATGGCTACACCTTC. Translation: CATSRDPGQGYGYTF.

This clone has a single count. V gene TRBV19 combines with J gene TRBJ1-1; D possibly corresponds to TRBD1 (6 bases). Germline V gene sequence: CDR1 LNHDA, CDR2 SQIVND (reference sequence). The V end was cut by 1 base, the J end by 1 base, with 13 bases between. The CDR3 loop spans 16 amino acids. CDR3 residues: CASSIGTGLGNTEAFF. The CDR3, as DNA: TGTGCCAGTAGTATAGGAACAGGGCTGGGGAACACTGAAGCTTTCTTT.

The chain carries TRBV5-6 and TRBJ2-2, with TRBD2 matching 8 bases. The trim removed 0 bases at V and 6 bases at J, leaving 4 bases unmatched. The germline V gene has CDR1 SGHDT and CDR2 YYEEEE. CDR3 size: 15 residues. Here the CDR3 DNA reads TGTGCCAGCAGCTTGGGTCTAGCGGGTGCCGGGGAGCTGTTTTTT. As protein: CASSLGLAGAGELFF.

V and J are TRBV10-3 and TRBJ1-3; weak D call: TRBD1 (6 bases). CDR1 is ENHRY and CDR2 is SYGVKD in the germline V gene. V was cut by 2 bases and J by 0 bases, with 11 bases left in between. The CDR3 runs 16 residues. The chain's CDR3 is CAISETQGNSGNTIYF. The CDR3 coding sequence is TGTGCCATCAGTGAGACACAGGGTAACTCTGGAAACACCATATATTTT.

V and J are TRBV4-1 and TRBJ2-7, with 10 bases aligning to TRBD1. After removal of 4 bases from V and 7 bases from J, the junction contained 7 bases not matched to a gene. The CDR3 totals 14 residues. Germline-derived CDR1 and CDR2 are MGHRA and YSYEKL. The CDR3: CASSLGQGLGEQYF. As DNA, the CDR3 is TGCGCCAGCAGCCTGGGACAGGGGCTGGGAGAGCAGTACTTC.

The V gene is TRBV5-1, the J gene TRBJ1-3; D is unresolved. Germline V CDR1 and CDR2: SGHRS, YFSETQ. The ends were cut back, 3 bases at V and 0 bases at J, with 7 bases in the middle. The CDR3 sequence is 14 residues long. The CDR3 protein is CASSSDNSGNTIYF. Written as DNA, the CDR3 is TGCGCCAGCAGCTCAGACAACTCTGGAAACACCATATATTTT.

Of note for this clone: Other DNA sequences in this sample translate to the same CDR3. The CDR3 nucleotides read TGTGCCAGCTCACCACCGCCTAGCGGGTTCTCCTACGAGCAGTACTTC. Amino acids: CASSPPPSGFSYEQYF. The chain uses TRBV18 and TRBJ2-7, with 8 nucleotides matching TRBD2. CDR1 KGHSH and CDR2 LQKENI come from the germline V gene. CDR3 length equals 16 residues. The V and J ends lost 0 bases and 0 bases, in that order; junction bases with no gene match: 4. The variable domain in full, with the rest retrieved from reference TRBV18 and TRBJ2-7, is NAGVMQNPRHLVRRRGQEARLRCSPMKGHSHVYWYRQLPEEGLKFMVYLQKENIIDESGMPKERFSAEFPKEGPSILRIQQVVRGDSAAYFCASSPPPSGFSYEQYFGPGTRLTVT.

The chain joins TRBV6-5 to TRBJ2-7, with TRBD1 matching 8 bases. V lost 5 bases, J lost 2 bases, and 2 bases stayed unmatched. The CDR3 is 13 residues long. The germline V gene encodes CDR1 MNHEY and CDR2 SVGAGI. In DNA, the CDR3 is TGTGCCAGCAGTGCGGACAGGGCCTACGAGCAGTACTTC. As protein: CASSADRAYEQYF.

The chain couples TRBV5-5 to TRBJ2-5; perhaps TRBD2 as D (6 bases). This CDR3 region has 16 residues. CDR1 SGHKS and CDR2 YYEKEE come from the germline V gene (reference sequence). V was cut by 5 bases and J by 2 bases, with 19 bases left in between. The CDR3 is CASRGSLGGWQETQYF. The CDR3 nucleotides read TGTGCCAGCAGGGGTTCCCTGGGGGGTTGGCAAGAGACCCAGTACTTC.

The sample holds a few counts of this clone. The chain combines TRBV4-2 with TRBJ2-3; TRBD2 matches at 9 bases. Losses at the gene ends were 1 base for V and 0 bases for J; bases not matched to a gene: 2. Germline assignment: CDR1 LGHNA and CDR2 YNFKEQ. This CDR3 region has 16 residues. The CDR3 DNA follows: TGTGCCAGCAGCCAAGGGCTAGCGGGGAGCACAGATACGCAGTATTTT. Amino acids: CASSQGLAGSTDTQYF.

The chain recombines TRBV5-4 with TRBJ2-3; tentatively, D is TRBD2 (6 bases). The CDR3 has 15 residues. Germline V gives CDR1 SGHNT, CDR2 YYREEE (reference sequence). The V end was cut by 4 bases, the J end by 4 bases, with 16 bases between. The CDR3 reads CASSPREPSADTQYF. For the CDR3, the DNA is TGTGCCAGCAGCCCCAGGGAACCTAGCGCAGATACGCAGTATTTT.

The rearrangement uses TRBV4-1 and TRBJ1-3; 8 bases are shared with TRBD1. V gave up 0 bases and J gave up 6 bases; unmatched junction bases: 7. Germline-derived CDR1 and CDR2 are MGHRA and YSYEKL. The CDR3 is 16 residues long. CDR3 sequence: CASSQESAGGENTIYF. In nucleotides, the CDR3 is TGCGCCAGCAGCCAAGAAAGTGCAGGGGGCGAAAACACCATATATTTT.

The V gene is TRBV20-1, the J gene TRBJ1-2; tentatively, D is TRBD1 (5 bases). Germline-derived CDR1 and CDR2 are DFQATT and SNEGSKA (reference sequence). This CDR3 region has 10 residues. CDR3 bases: TGCAGGCACAGGACCGTTGGCTACACCTTC. Protein product: CRHRTVGYTF.

The chain is built from TRBV7-9 and TRBJ2-5; TRBD1 aligns across 7 bases. V was pared by 7 bases and J by 2 bases, with 4 bases of the junction left unmatched. This CDR3 is built from 13 residues. CDR1 is SEHNR, CDR2 FQNEAQ, per germline (reference sequence). The chain's CDR3 is CASNKGAQETQYF. The CDR3 DNA reads TGTGCCAGCAACAAGGGGGCTCAAGAGACCCAGTACTTC. The full variable domain, with the rest looked up from reference TRBV7-9 and TRBJ2-5, is DTGVSQNPRHKITKRGQNVTFRCDPISEHNRLYWYRQTLGQGPEFLTYFQNEAQLEKSRLLSDRFSAERPKGSFSTLEIQRTEQGDSAMYLCASNKGAQETQYFGPGTRLLVL.

The J gene is TRBJ1-2, the V gene TRBV6-1; D is uncertain. CDR1 and CDR2 from the germline V gene are MNHNS and SASEGT. Trimming shortened V by 3 bases and J by 4 bases, and 6 bases separated the two germline ends. The CDR3 covers 12 residues. CDR3 sequence reads: CASSDRFYGYTF. The CDR3 bases are TGTGCCAGCAGTGATCGGTTCTATGGCTACACCTTC.

This rearrangement joins TRBV9 to TRBJ1-1; D gene ambiguous. The CDR3 runs 16 residues. Trimming pared 3 bases from V and 4 bases from J, leaving 19 bases between. CDR1 and CDR2 (germline): SGDLS, YYNGEE. The CDR3 is CASSGIEGRGSTEAFF. The CDR3 coding sequence is TGTGCCAGCAGCGGAATAGAAGGGCGGGGTAGCACTGAAGCTTTCTTT. Full variable domain (missing parts from reference TRBV9 and TRBJ1-1): DSGVTQTPKHLITATGQRVTLRCSPRSGDLSVYWYQQSLDQGLQFLIQYYNGEERAKGNILERFSAQQFPDLHSELNLSSLELGDSALYFCASSGIEGRGSTEAFFGQGTRLTVV.

V gene TRBV11-1 combines with J gene TRBJ1-6, with D maybe TRBD1 (6 bases). CDR1 and CDR2 (germline): SGHAT, FQDESV (reference sequence). The V end was cut by 3 bases, the J end by 5 bases, with 8 bases between. The length of the CDR3 is 14 residues. This CDR3 reads CASSFRGNNSPLHF. The DNA of the CDR3 is TGTGCCAGCAGCTTTAGGGGGAATAATTCACCCCTCCACTTT.

V is TRBV29-1 and J is TRBJ1-1; D is unclear. CDR3 length: 13 amino acids. V was pared by 7 bases and J by 4 bases, with 16 bases between. Germline loops: CDR1 SQVTM, CDR2 ANQGSEA. This chain's CDR3 is CSAKPRLGTEAFF. In nucleotides, the CDR3 is TGCAGCGCCAAGCCCAGGTTGGGCACTGAAGCTTTCTTT.

The chain employs TRBV6-1 and TRBJ1-2; 10 nucleotides align to TRBD1. In germline, CDR1 is MNHNS, CDR2 SASEGT. V lost 6 bases and J lost 5; bases outside the gene matches: 6. There are 14 residues in the CDR3. CDR3: CASSRDRGRYGYTF. The DNA of the CDR3 is TGTGCCAGCAGCAGGGACAGGGGCCGGTATGGCTACACCTTC.

This clone came up a few times. The chain uses TRBV5-1 and TRBJ1-1; 8 bases line up with TRBD1. This CDR3 has 15 amino acids. Germline trimming cut 2 bases from V and 4 bases from J; bases unmatched to any gene: 7. Per germline, CDR1 SGHRS and CDR2 YFSETQ. CDR3 residues: CASSLTGDRGTEAFF. The CDR3 DNA sequence: TGCGCCAGCAGCTTAACCGGAGACAGGGGCACTGAAGCTTTCTTT.